This T cell receptor beta chain was identified in a study of Graves' ophthalmopathy and Graves' hyperthyroidism. Other autoimmune diseases, uncontrolled infections, pregnancy or lactation led to the exclusion of patients. As the starting material, 8 to 10 ml of fresh peripheral blood yielded the PBMCs. Ten or more counts support this clonotype. Germline V lookup: CDR1 MNHEY, CDR2 SMNVEV (reference sequence). The germline V and J ends were trimmed by 6 bases and 0 bases, with 12 bases remaining between them. This CDR3 is 15 amino acids long. For repertoire sequencing, the TCR beta CDR3 regions were amplified from RNA transcripts. An initial RT-PCR round employing HTBI primers preceded a second-round multiplex PCR. TCRdb reprocessed the multiplex PCR reads with MiXCR, giving one entry per CDR3 protein. This sample has hundreds of thousands of distinct CDR3 sequences, with over 20% found just once.

V gene TRBV27 combines with J gene TRBJ1-3; D not resolved. The sequenced sample consisted of peripheral blood. This TCR came from a woman between 18 and 29 years old with stable Graves' hyperthyroidism. Some clones in this sample may be carry-over from other donors' samples. The DNA of the CDR3 is TGTGCCAGCAGAGCGCGGGCAGGCTCTGGAAACACCATATATTTT. It is translated as CASRARAGSGNTIYF.